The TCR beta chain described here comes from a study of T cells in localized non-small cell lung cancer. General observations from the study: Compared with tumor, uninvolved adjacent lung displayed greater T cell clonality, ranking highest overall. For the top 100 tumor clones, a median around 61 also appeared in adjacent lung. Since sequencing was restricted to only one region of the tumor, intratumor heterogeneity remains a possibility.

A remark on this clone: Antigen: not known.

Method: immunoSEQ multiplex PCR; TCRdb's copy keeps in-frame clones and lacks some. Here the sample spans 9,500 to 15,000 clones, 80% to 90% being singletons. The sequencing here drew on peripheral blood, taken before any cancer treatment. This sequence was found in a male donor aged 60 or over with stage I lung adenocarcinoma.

The CDR3 sequence is CASSQGGRPASSGYTF. The DNA of the CDR3 is TGTGCCAGCAGCCAAGGGGGGAGGCCCGCCTCAAGTGGCTACACCTTC. The J gene is TRBJ1-2, the V gene TRBV4-2; D may be TRBD1 (5 bases). This CDR3 region has 16 residues. Germline-derived CDR1 and CDR2 are LGHNA and YNFKEQ. The ends were cut back, 1 base at V and 7 bases at J, with 19 bases in the middle.